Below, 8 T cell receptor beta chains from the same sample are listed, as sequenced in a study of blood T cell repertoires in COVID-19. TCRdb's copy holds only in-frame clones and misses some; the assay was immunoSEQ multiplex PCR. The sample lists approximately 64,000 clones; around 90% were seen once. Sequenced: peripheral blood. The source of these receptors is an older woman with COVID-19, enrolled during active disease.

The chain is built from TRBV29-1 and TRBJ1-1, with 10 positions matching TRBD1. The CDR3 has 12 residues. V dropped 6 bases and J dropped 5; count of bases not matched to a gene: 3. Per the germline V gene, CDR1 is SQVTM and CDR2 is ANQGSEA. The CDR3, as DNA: TGCAGCGTGGACAGGGGGGATACTGAAGCTTTCTTT. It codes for CSVDRGDTEAFF. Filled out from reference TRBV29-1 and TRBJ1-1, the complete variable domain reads SAVISQKPSRDICQRGTSLTIQCQVDSQVTMMFWYRQQPGQSLTLIATANQGSEATYESGFVIDKFPISRPNLTFSTLTVSNMSPEDSSIYLCSVDRGDTEAFFGQGTRLTVV.

The CDR3 sequence: CASSAQFEQYF. Here the CDR3 DNA reads TGTGCCAGCAGTGCACAGTTCGAGCAGTACTTC. V usage is TRBV2 and J usage is TRBJ2-7, with D unclear. Trimming cost V 4 bases and J 6 bases, with 7 bases left between them. There are 11 residues in the CDR3. Germline CDR1 is SNHLY and CDR2 is FYNNEI.

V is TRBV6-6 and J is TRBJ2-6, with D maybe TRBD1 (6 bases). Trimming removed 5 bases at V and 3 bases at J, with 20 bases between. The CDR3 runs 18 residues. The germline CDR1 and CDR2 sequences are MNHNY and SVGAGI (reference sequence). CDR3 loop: CASSPRFLGANGANVLTF. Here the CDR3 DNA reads TGTGCCAGCAGTCCCCGGTTCCTGGGGGCGAATGGGGCCAACGTCCTGACTTTC.

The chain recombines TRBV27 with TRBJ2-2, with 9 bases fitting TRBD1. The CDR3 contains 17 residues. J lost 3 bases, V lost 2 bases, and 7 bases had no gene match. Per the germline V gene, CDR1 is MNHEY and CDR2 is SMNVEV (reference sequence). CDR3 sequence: CASSLRGTGRDTGELFF. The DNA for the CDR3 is TGTGCCAGCAGTTTAAGGGGGACAGGGAGGGACACCGGGGAGCTGTTTTTT.

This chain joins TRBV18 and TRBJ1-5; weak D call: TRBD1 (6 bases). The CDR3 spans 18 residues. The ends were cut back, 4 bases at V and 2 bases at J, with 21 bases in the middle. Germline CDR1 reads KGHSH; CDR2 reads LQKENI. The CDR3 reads CASSQGAPGVYGNQPQHF. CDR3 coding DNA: TGTGCCAGCTCACAAGGGGCGCCAGGGGTGTATGGCAATCAGCCCCAGCATTTT.

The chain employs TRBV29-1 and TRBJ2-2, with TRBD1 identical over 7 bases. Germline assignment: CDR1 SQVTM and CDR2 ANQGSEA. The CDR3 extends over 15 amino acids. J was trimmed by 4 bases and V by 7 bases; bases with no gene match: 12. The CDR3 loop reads CSARIDRVGTGELFF. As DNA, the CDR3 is TGCAGCGCGAGAATAGACAGGGTGGGCACCGGGGAGCTGTTTTTT.

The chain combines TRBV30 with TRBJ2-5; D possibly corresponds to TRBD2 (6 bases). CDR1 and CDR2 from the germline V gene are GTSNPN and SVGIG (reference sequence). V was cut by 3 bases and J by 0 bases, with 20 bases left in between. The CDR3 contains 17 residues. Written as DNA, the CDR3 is TGTGCCTGGAGAAGCTGGGGCCGGCGGGGTCACCAAGAGACCCAGTACTTC. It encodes CAWRSWGRRGHQETQYF.

The CDR3 loop is CASSTDRGAEAFF. The DNA of the CDR3 is TGCGCCAGCAGCACCGACAGGGGAGCCGAAGCTTTCTTT. The chain combines TRBV4-3 with TRBJ1-1; 8 bases fit TRBD1. This CDR3 has 13 amino acids. CDR1 and CDR2 (germline): LGHNA, YSLEER. Trimming cost V 5 bases and J 8 bases; bases outside gene matches: 7.